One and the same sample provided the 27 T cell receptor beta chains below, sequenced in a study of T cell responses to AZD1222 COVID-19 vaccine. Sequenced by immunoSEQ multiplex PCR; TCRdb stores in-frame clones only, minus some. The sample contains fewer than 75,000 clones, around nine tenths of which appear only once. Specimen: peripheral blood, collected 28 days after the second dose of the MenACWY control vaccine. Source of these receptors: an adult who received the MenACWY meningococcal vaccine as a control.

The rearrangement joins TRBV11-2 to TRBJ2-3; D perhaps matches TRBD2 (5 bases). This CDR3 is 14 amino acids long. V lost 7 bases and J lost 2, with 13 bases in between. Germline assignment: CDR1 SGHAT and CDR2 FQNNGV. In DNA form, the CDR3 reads TGTGCCAGCAACCTACTAGGTCTCACAGATACGCAGTATTTT. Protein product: CASNLLGLTDTQYF.

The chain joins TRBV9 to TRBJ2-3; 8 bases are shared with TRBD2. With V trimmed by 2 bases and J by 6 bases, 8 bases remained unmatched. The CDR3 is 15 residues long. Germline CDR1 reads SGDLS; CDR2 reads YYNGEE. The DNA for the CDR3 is TGTGCCAGCAGCGTGGGGGCGGGAGGTGTGGATACGCAGTATTTT. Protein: CASSVGAGGVDTQYF.

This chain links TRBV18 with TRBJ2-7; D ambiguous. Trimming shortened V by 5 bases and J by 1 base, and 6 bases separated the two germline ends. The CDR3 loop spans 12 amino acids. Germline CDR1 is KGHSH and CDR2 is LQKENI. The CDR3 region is CASSNRSYEQYF. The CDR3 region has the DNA TGTGCCAGCTCAAATCGATCCTACGAGCAGTACTTC. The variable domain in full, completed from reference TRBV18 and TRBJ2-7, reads NAGVMQNPRHLVRRRGQEARLRCSPMKGHSHVYWYRQLPEEGLKFMVYLQKENIIDESGMPKERFSAEFPKEGPSILRIQQVVRGDSAAYFCASSNRSYEQYFGPGTRLTVT.

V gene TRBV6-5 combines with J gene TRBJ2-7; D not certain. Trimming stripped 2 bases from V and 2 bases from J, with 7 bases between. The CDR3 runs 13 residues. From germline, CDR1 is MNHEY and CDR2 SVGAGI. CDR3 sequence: CASSYNGPYEQYF. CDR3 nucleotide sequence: TGTGCCAGCAGTTACAACGGCCCCTACGAGCAGTACTTC.

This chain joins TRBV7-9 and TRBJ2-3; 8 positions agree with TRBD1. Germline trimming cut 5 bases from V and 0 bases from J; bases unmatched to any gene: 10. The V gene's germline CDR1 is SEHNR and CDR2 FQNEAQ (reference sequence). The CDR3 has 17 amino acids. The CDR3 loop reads CASSRGTGEISTDTQYF. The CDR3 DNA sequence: TGTGCCAGCAGCCGTGGGACAGGCGAAATAAGCACAGATACGCAGTATTTT.

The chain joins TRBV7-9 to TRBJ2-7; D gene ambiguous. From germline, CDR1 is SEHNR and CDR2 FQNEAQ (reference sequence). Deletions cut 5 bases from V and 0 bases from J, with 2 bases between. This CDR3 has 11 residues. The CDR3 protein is CASSPSYEQYF. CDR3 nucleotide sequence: TGTGCCAGCAGCCCCTCCTACGAGCAGTACTTC.

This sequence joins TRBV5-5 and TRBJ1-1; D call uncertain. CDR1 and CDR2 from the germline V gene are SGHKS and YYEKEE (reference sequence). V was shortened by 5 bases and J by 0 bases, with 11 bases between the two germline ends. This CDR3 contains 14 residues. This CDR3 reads CASSDGRLNTEAFF. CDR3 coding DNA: TGTGCCAGCAGTGATGGACGGTTGAACACTGAAGCTTTCTTT.

This CDR3 reads CASSTGSLTGYEQYF. The DNA of the CDR3 is TGTGCCAGCAGCACTGGGTCTCTAACGGGATACGAGCAGTACTTC. The chain combines TRBV5-4 with TRBJ2-7; D may be TRBD2 (5 bases). This CDR3 is built from 15 residues. CDR1 and CDR2 from the germline V gene are SGHNT and YYREEE (reference sequence). Between the trimmed V and J ends, which lost 4 bases and 4 bases, there was a span of 18 bases.

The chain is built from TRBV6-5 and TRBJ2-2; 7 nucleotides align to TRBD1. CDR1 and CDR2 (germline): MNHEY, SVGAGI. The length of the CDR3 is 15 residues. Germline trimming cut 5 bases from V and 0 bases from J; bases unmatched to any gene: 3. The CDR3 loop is CASSRDRSNTGELFF. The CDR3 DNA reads TGTGCCAGCAGTCGGGACAGATCGAACACCGGGGAGCTGTTTTTT.

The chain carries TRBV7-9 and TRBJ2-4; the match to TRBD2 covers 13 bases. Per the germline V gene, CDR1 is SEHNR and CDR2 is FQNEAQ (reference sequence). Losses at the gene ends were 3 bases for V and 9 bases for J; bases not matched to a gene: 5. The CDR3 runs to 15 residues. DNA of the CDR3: TGTGCCAGCAGCTTCGGACTAGCGGGAGAATCCATTCAGTACTTC. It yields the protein CASSFGLAGESIQYF.

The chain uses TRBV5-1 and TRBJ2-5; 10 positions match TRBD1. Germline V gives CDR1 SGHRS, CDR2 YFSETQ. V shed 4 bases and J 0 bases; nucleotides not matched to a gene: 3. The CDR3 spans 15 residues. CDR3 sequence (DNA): TGCGCCAGCAGCCCGGGACAGGGGCACCAAGAGACCCAGTACTTC. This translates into CASSPGQGHQETQYF.

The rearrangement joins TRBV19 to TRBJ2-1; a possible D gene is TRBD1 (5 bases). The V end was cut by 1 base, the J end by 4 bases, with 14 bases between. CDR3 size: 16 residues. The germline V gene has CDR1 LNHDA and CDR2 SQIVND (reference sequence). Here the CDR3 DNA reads TGTGCCAGTAGTATAGGTGGGGCCGGAGAATACAATGAGCAGTTCTTC. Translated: CASSIGGAGEYNEQFF.

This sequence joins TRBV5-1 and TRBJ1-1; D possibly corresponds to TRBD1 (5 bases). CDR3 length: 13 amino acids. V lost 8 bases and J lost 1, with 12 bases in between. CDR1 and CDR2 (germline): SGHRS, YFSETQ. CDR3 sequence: CASLGTGNTEAFF. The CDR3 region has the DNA TGCGCCAGTTTAGGCACAGGGAACACTGAAGCTTTCTTT.

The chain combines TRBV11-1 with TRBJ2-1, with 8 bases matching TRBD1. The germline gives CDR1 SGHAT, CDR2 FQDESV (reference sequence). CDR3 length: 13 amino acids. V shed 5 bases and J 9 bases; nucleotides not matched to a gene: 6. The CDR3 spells CASSLDRAVEQFF. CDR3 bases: TGTGCCAGCAGCCTGGACAGGGCGGTTGAGCAGTTCTTC.

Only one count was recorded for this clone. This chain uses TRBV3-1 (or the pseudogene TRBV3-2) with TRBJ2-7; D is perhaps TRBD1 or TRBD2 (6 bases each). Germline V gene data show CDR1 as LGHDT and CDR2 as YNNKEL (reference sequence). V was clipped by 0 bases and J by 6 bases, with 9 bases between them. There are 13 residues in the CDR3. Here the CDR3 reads CASSQEGGGEQYF. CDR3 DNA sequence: TGTGCCAGCAGCCAAGAGGGGGGCGGCGAGCAGTACTTC.

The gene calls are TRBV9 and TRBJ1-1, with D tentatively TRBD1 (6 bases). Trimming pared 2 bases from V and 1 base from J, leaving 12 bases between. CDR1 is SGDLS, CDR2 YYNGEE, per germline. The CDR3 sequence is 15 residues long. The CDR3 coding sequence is TGTGCCAGCAGCGTTACAGGGATTCCGAACACTGAAGCTTTCTTT. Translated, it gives CASSVTGIPNTEAFF.

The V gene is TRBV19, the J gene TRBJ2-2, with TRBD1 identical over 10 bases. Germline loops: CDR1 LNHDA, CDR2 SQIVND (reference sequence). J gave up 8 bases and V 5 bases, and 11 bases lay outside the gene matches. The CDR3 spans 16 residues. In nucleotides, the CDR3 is TGTGCCAGTAGTTGGGGGACAGGGGCGACTGCAGGGGAGCTGTTTTTT. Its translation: CASSWGTGATAGELFF.

The CDR3 sequence: CASVGADSQETQYF. As DNA, the CDR3 is TGTGCCAGCGTTGGGGCGGACAGCCAAGAGACCCAGTACTTC. The chain joins TRBV27 to TRBJ2-5; possible D gene TRBD1, 6 bases. Trimming stripped 8 bases from V and 1 base from J, with 14 bases between. CDR3 length equals 14 residues. Germline CDR1 is MNHEY and CDR2 is SMNVEV (reference sequence).

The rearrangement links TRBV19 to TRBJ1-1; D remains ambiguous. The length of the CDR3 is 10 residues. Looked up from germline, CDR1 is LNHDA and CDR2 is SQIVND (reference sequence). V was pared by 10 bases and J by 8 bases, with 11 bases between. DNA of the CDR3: TGTGCCACTCCGGGGTTAGAAGCTTTCTTT. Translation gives CATPGLEAFF.

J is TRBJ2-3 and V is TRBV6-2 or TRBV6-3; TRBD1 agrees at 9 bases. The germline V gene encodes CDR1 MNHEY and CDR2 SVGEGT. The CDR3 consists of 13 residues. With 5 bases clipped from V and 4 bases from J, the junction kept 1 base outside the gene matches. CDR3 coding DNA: TGTGCCAGCAGTGGACAGGGGTCAGATACGCAGTATTTT. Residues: CASSGQGSDTQYF.

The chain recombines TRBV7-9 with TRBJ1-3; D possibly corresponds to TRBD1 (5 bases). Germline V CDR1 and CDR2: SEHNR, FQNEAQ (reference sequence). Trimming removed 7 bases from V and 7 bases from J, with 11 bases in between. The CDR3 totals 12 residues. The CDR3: CASTLGGNTIYF. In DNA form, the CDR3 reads TGTGCCAGCACCTTGGGGGGGAACACCATATATTTT.

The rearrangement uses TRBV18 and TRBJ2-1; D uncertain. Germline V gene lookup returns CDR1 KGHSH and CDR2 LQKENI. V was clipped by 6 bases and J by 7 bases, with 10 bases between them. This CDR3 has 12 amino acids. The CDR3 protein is CASSVLGNEQFF. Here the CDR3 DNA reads TGTGCCAGCTCGGTTCTCGGGAATGAGCAGTTCTTC.

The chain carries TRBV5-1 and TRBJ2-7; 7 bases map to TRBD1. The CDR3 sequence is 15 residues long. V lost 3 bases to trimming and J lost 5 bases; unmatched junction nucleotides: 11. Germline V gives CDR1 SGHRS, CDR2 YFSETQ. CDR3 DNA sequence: TGCGCCAGCAGCTGGAACAGGGGAATGACAAACGAGCAGTACTTC. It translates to CASSWNRGMTNEQYF.

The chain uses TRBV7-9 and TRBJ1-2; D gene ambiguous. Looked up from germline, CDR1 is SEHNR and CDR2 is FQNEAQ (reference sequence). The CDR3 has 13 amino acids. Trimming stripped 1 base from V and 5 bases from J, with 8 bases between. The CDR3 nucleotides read TGTGCCAGCAGCTTAGGGACGGAATATGGCTACACCTTC. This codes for CASSLGTEYGYTF.

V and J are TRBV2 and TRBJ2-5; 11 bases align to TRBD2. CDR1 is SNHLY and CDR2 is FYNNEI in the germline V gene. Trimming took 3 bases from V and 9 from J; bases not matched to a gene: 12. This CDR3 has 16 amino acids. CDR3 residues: CASSDLATSGSRAQYF. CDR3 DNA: TGTGCCAGCAGTGACCTTGCTACTAGCGGGAGTAGGGCCCAGTACTTC.

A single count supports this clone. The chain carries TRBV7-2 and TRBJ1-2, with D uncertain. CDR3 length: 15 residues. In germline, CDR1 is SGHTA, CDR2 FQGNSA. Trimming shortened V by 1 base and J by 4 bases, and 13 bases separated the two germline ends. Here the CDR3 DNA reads TGTGCCAGCAGCTTAGGGGATGGACCGATCTATGGCTACACCTTC. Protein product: CASSLGDGPIYGYTF. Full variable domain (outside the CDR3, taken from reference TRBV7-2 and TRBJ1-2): GAGVSQSPSNKVTEKGKDVELRCDPISGHTALYWYRQSLGQGLEFLIYFQGNSAPDKSGLPSDRFSAERTGGSVSTLTIQRTQQEDSAVYLCASSLGDGPIYGYTFGSGTRLTVV.

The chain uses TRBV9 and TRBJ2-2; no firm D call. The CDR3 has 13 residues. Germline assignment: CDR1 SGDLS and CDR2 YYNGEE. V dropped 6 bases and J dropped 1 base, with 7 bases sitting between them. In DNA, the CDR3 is TGTGCCAGCAATCCCCAGAACACCGGGGAGCTGTTTTTT. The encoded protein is CASNPQNTGELFF.